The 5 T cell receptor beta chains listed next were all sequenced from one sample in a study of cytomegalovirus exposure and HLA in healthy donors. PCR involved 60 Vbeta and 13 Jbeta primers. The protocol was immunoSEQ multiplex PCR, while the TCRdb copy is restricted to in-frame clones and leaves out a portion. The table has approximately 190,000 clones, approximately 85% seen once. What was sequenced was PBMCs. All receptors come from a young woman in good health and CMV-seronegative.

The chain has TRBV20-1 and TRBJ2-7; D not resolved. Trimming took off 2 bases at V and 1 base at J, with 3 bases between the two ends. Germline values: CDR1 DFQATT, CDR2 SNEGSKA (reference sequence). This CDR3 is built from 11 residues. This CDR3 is CSARPSYEQYF. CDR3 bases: TGCAGTGCTAGACCGTCCTACGAGCAGTACTTC.

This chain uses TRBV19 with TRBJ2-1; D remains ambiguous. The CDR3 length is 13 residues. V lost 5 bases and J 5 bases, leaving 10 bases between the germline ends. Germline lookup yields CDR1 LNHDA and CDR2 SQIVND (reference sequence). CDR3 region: CASSLSRDNEQFF. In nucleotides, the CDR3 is TGTGCCAGTAGTCTGAGTCGGGACAATGAGCAGTTCTTC. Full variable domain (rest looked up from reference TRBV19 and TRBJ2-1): DGGITQSPKYLFRKEGQNVTLSCEQNLNHDAMYWYRQDPGQGLRLIYYSQIVNDFQKGDIAEGYSVSREKKESFPLTVTSAQKNPTAFYLCASSLSRDNEQFFGPGTRLTVL.

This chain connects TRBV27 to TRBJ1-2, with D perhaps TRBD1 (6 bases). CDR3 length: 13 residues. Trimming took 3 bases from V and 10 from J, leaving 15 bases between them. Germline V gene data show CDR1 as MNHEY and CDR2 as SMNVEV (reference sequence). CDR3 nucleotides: TGTGCCAGCAGTTTTCCGGACAGCGCCTCCTACACCTTC. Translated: CASSFPDSASYTF.

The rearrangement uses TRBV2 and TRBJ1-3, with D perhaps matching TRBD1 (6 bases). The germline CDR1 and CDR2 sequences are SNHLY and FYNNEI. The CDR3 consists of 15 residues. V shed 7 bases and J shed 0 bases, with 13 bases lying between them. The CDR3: CASTLGGHSGNTIYF. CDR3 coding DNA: TGTGCCAGCACATTAGGGGGACACTCTGGAAACACCATATATTTT. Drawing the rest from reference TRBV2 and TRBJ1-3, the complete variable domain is EPEVTQTPSHQVTQMGQEVILRCVPISNHLYFYWYRQILGQKVEFLVSFYNNEISEKSEIFDDQFSVERPDGSNFTLKIRSTKLEDSAMYFCASTLGGHSGNTIYFGEGSWLTVV.

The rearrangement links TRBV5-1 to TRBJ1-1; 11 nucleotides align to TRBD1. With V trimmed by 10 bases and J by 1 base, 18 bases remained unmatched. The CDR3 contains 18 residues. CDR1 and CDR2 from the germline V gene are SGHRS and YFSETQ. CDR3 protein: CALSCPTPGTGGNTEAFF. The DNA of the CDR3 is TGCGCCCTCAGCTGCCCCACCCCCGGGACAGGGGGGAACACTGAAGCTTTCTTT.